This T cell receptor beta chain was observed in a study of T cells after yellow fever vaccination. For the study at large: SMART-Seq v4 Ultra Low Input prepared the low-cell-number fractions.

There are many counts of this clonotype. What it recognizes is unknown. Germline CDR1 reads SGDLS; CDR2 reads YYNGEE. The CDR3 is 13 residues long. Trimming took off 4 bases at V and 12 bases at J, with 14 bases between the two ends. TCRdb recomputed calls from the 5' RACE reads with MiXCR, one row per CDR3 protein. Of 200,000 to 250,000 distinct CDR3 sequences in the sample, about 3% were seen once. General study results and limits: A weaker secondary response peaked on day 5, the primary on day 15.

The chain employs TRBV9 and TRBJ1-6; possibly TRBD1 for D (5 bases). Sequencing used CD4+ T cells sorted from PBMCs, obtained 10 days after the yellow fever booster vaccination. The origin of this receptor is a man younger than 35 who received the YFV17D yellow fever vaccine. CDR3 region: CASSQTLGGPLHF. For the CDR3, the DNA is TGTGCCAGCAGCCAGACCCTCGGGGGACCCCTCCACTTT.